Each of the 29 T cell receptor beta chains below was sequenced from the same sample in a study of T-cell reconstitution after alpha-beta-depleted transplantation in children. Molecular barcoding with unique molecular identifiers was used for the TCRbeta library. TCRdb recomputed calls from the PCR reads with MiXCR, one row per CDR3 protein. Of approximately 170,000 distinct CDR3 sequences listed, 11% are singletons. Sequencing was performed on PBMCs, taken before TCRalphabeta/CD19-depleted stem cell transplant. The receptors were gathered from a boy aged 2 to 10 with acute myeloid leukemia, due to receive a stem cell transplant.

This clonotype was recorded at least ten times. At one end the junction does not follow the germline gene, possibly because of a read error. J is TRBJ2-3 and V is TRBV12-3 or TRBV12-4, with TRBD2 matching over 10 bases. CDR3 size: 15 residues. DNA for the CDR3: TGTGCCATCAGTTTATTAGCGGGGGGAGGAGATACGCAGTATTTT. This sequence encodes CAISLLAGGGDTQYF.

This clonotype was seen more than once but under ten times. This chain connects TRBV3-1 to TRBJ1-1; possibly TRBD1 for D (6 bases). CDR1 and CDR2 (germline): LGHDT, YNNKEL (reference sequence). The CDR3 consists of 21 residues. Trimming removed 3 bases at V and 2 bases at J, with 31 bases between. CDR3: CASSHYSSSPIIPRGNTEAFF. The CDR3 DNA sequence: TGTGCCAGCAGCCACTACTCGTCGTCGCCAATCATTCCCAGGGGCAACACTGAAGCTTTCTTT.

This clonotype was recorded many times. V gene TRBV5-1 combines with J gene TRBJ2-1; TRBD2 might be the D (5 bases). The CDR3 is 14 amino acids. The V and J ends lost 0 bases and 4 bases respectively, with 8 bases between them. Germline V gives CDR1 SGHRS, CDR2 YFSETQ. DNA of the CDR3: TGCGCCAGCAGCTTGGGAGGCGGGTACAATGAGCAGTTCTTC. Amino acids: CASSLGGGYNEQFF.

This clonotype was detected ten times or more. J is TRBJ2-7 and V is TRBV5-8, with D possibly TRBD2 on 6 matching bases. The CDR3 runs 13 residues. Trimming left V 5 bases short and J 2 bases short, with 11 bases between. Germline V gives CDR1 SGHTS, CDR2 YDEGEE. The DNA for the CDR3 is TGTGCCAGCAGACGGGACTCCCCCTACGAGCAGTACTTC. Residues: CASRRDSPYEQYF.

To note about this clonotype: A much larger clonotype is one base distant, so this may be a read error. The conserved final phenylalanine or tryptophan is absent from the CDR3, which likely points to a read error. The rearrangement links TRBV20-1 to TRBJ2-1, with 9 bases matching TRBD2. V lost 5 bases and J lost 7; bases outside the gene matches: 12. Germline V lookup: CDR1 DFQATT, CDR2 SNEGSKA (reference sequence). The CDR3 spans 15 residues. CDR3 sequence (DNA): TGCAGTGCTGCCCACGGGAGCGGGAGGATTAATGAGCAGTTCATC. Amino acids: CSAAHGSGRINEQFI.

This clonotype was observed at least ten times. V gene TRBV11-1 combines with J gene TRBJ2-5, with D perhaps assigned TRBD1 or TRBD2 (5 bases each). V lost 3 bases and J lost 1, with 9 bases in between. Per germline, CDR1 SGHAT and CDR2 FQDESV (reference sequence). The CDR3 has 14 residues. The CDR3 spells CASSFGTVQETQYF. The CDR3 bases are TGTGCCAGCAGCTTCGGGACCGTCCAAGAGACCCAGTACTTC.

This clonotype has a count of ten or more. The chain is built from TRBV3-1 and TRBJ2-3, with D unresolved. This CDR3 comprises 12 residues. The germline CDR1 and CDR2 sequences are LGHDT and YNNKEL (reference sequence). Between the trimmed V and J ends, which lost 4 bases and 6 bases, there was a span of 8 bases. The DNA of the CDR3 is TGTGCCAGCAGCCGCCTCTGGGATACGCAGTATTTT. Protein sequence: CASSRLWDTQYF.

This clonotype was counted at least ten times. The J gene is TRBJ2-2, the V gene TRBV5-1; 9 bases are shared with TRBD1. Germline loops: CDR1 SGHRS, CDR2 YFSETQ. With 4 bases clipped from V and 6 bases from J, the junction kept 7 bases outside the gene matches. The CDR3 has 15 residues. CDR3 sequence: CASSLGDRDAGELFF. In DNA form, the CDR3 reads TGCGCCAGCAGCCTGGGGGACAGGGACGCCGGGGAGCTGTTTTTT.

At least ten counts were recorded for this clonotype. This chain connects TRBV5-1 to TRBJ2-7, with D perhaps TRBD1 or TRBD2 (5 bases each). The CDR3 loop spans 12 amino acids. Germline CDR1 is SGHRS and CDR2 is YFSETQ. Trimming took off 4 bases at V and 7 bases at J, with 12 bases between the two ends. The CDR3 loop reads CASSRDPREQYF. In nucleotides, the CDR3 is TGCGCCAGCAGCCGGGACCCGCGAGAGCAGTACTTC.

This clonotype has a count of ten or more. CDR3 amino acids: CSAPALGQNRYGYTF. The CDR3 bases are TGCAGTGCCCCAGCCTTGGGACAAAATCGCTATGGCTACACCTTC. V is TRBV20-1 and J is TRBJ1-2, with a possible D match to TRBD1 (6 bases). The CDR3 has 15 amino acids. V was clipped by 6 bases and J by 4 bases, with 21 bases between them. The V gene's germline CDR1 is DFQATT and CDR2 SNEGSKA (reference sequence).

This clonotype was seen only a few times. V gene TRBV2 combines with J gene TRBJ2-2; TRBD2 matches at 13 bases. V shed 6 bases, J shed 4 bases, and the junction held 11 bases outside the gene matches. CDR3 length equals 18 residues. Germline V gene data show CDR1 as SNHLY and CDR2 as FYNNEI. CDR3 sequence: CASSPGLAGEVGTGELFF. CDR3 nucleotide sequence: TGTGCCAGCAGCCCCGGACTAGCGGGGGAGGTCGGCACCGGGGAGCTGTTTTTT.

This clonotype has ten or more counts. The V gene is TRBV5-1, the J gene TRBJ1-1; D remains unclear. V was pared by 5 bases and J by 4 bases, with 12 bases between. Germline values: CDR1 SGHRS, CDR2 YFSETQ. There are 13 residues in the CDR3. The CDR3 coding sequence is TGCGCCAGCAGGCCGACGTTACTCACTGAAGCTTTCTTT. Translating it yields CASRPTLLTEAFF.

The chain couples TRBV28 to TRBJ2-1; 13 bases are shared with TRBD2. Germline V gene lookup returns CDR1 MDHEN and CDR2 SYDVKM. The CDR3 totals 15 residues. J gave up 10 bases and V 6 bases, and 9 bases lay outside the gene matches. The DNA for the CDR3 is TGTGCCAGCAGGCTACTAGCGGGGGGGCGCAGAGAGCAGTTCTTC. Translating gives CASRLLAGGRREQFF.

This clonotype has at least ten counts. CDR3: CASSHGGNSPLHF. The CDR3 nucleotides read TGTGCCAGCAGCCACGGGGGGAATTCACCCCTCCACTTT. V and J are TRBV14 and TRBJ1-6; perhaps TRBD1 as D (5 bases). This CDR3 has 13 residues. V was clipped by 3 bases and J by 7 bases, with 7 bases between them. CDR1 and CDR2 (germline): SGHDN, FVKESK.

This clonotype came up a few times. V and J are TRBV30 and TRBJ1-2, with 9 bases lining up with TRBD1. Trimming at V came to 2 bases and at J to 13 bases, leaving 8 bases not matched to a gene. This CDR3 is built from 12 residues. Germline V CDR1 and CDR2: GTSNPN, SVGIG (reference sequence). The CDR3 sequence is CAWSLTGGALTF. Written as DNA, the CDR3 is TGTGCCTGGAGTTTGACAGGGGGAGCTCTCACCTTC. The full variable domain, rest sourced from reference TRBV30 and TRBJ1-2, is SQTIHQWPATLVQPVGSPLSLECTVEGTSNPNLYWYRQAAGRGLQLLFYSVGIGQISSEVPQNLSASRPQDRQFILSSKKLLLSDSGFYLCAWSLTGGALTFGSGTRLTVV.

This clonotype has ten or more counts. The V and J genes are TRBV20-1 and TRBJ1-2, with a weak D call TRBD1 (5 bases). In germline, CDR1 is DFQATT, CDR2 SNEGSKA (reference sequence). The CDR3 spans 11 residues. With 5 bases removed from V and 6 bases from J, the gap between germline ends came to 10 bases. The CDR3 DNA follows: TGCAGTGCTGGCAGGGTTCATGGCTACACCTTC. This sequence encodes CSAGRVHGYTF.

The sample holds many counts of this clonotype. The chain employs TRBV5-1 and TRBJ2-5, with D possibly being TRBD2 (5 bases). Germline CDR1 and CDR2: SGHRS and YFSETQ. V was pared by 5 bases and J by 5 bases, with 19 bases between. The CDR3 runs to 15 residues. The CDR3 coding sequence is TGCGCCAGCAGTTCTGGACTTACCAACTGGGAGACCCAGTACTTC. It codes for CASSSGLTNWETQYF.

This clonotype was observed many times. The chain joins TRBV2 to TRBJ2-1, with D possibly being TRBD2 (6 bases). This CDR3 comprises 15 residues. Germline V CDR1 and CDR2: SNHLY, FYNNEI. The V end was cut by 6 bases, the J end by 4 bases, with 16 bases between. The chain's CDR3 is CASSKRLVLYNEQFF. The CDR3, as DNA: TGTGCCAGCAGCAAACGACTAGTACTTTACAATGAGCAGTTCTTC.

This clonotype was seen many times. The chain's CDR3 is CSARDLAAGEYNEQFF. The CDR3 nucleotides are TGCAGTGCTAGAGATCTGGCAGCGGGGGAGTACAATGAGCAGTTCTTC. The rearrangement joins TRBV20-1 to TRBJ2-1; 8 bases are a match to TRBD2. V was pared by 0 bases and J by 4 bases, with 8 bases of the junction left unmatched. Germline CDR1 is DFQATT and CDR2 is SNEGSKA (reference sequence). The CDR3 loop spans 16 amino acids.

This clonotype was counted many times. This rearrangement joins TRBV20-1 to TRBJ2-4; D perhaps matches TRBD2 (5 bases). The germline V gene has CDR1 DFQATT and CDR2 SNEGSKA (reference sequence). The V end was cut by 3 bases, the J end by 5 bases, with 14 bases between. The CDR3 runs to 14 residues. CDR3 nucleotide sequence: TGCAGTGCTAGGGGTAGCGAGTTTGAAAACATTCAGTACTTC. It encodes CSARGSEFENIQYF.

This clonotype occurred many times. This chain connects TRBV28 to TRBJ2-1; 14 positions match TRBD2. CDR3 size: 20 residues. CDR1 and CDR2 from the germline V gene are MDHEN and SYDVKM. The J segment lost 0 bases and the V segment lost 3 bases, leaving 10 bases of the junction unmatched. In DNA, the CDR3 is TGTGCCAGCAGTTTCCCACCCCACGGACTAGCGGGAGGCTCCTACAATGAGCAGTTCTTC. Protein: CASSFPPHGLAGGSYNEQFF.

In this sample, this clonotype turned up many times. The CDR3 DNA follows: TGTGCCAGCAGTAGAGACAGGGACAACGAGCAGTACGTC. Its translation is CASSRDRDNEQYV. The chain has TRBV6-1 and TRBJ2-7, with 7 bases identical to TRBD1. Germline V CDR1 and CDR2: MNHNS, SASEGT. CDR3 length: 13 residues. V lost 5 bases and J lost 5; bases outside the gene matches: 6.

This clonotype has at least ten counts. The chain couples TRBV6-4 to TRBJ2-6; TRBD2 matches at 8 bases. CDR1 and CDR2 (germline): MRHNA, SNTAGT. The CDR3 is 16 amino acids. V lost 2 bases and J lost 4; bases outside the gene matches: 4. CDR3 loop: CASSDRGGQGANVLTF. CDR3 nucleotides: TGTGCCAGCAGTGACCGGGGGGGGCAGGGGGCCAACGTCCTGACTTTC.

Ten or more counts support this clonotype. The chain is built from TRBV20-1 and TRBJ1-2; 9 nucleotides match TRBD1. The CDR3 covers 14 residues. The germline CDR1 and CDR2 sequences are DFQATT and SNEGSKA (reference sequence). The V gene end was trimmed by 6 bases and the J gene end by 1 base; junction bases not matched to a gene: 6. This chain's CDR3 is CSAITGGNNYGYTF. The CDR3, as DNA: TGCAGTGCAATTACAGGGGGCAATAACTATGGCTACACCTTC.

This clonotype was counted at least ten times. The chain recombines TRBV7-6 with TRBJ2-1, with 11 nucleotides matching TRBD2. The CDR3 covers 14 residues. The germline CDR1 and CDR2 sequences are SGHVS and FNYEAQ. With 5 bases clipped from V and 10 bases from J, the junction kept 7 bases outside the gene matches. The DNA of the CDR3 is TGTGCCAGCAGCCCTCTAGCGGGGGGCCCCGAGCAGTTCTTC. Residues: CASSPLAGGPEQFF.

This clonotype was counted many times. CDR3 region: CATSRDRAGVDTQYF. The CDR3 DNA reads as TGTGCCACCAGCAGAGATCGAGCGGGAGTAGATACGCAGTATTTT. The chain carries TRBV15 and TRBJ2-3, with TRBD2 matching 8 bases. Germline V gives CDR1 LNHNV, CDR2 YYDKDF (reference sequence). J lost 5 bases, V lost 0 bases, and 4 bases had no gene match. The CDR3 totals 15 residues.

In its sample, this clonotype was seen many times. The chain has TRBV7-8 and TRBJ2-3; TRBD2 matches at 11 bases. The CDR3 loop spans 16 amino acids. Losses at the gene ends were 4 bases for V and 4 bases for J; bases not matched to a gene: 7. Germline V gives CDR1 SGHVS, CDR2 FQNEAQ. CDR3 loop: CASSSSLAGGSDTQYF. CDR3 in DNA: TGTGCCAGCAGCTCCTCCCTAGCGGGAGGTTCAGATACGCAGTATTTT. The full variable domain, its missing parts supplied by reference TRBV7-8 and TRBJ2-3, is GAGVSQSPRYKVAKRGQDVALRCDPISGHVSLFWYQQALGQGPEFLTYFQNEAQLDKSGLPSDRFFAERPEGSVSTLKIQRTQQEDSAVYLCASSSSLAGGSDTQYFGPGTRLTVL.

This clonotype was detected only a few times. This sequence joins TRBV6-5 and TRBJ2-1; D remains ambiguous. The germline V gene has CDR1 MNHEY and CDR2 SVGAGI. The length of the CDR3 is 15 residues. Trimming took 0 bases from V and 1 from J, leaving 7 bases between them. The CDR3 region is CASSYSRQSYNEQFF. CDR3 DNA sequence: TGTGCCAGCAGTTACTCTAGACAATCCTACAATGAGCAGTTCTTC.

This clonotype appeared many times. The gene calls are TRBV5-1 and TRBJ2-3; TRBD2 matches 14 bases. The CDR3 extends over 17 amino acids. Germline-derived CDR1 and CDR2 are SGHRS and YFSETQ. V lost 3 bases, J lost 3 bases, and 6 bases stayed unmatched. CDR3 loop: CASSSGTSGSLTDTQYF. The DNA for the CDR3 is TGCGCCAGCAGCTCCGGGACTAGCGGGAGTTTGACAGATACGCAGTATTTT.